This entry lists 29 T cell receptor beta chains sequenced from one sample in a study of T cell responses to AZD1222 COVID-19 vaccine. Assay used: immunoSEQ multiplex PCR; TCRdb lists only in-frame clones, some missing. The sample contains 130,000 to 150,000 clones, over 80% of which appear only once. The sample consisted of peripheral blood, taken on day 0 of MenACWY control vaccination. Receptors were obtained from an adult in good health.

The gene calls are TRBV7-2 and TRBJ1-2; D remains ambiguous. V gave up 2 bases and J gave up 2 bases, with 0 bases separating them. The V gene's germline CDR1 is SGHTA and CDR2 FQGNSA. There are 11 residues in the CDR3. The CDR3 protein is CASSLNYGYTF. In DNA, the CDR3 is TGTGCCAGCAGCTTAAACTATGGCTACACCTTC.

The V and J genes are TRBV19 and TRBJ1-4; the D gene is possibly TRBD1 (6 bases). V lost 7 bases and J 8 bases, leaving 17 bases between the germline ends. The CDR3 loop spans 14 amino acids. Germline CDR1 reads LNHDA; CDR2 reads SQIVND (reference sequence). CDR3 amino acids: CASMRWGQHEKLFF. In nucleotides, the CDR3 is TGTGCCAGTATGAGATGGGGGCAGCACGAAAAACTGTTTTTT.

The CDR3 loop is CASSQYDGGPYNEQFF. The DNA of the CDR3 is TGTGCCAGCAGCCAATACGACGGGGGCCCCTACAATGAGCAGTTCTTC. The V and J genes are TRBV3-1 (or the pseudogene TRBV3-2) and TRBJ2-1; TRBD1 or TRBD2 may be the D gene (6 bases each). The CDR3 totals 16 residues. The V gene lost 2 bases and the J gene lost 2 bases, with 13 bases spanning the gap. Per germline, CDR1 LGHDT and CDR2 YNNKEL (reference sequence).

The chain carries TRBV12-5 and TRBJ1-1, with D hard to call. The CDR3 runs 19 residues. Per germline, CDR1 LGHNT and CDR2 FRNRAP. The V and J ends lost 2 bases and 4 bases respectively, with 26 bases between them. CDR3 DNA sequence: TGTGCTAGTGGTTTGCCCCTGGGCACGGCCAACGCCGGATCCACTGAAGCTTTCTTT. Protein sequence: CASGLPLGTANAGSTEAFF.

This chain links TRBV7-8 with TRBJ2-7; D call uncertain. The CDR3 has 14 residues. Per the germline V gene, CDR1 is SGHVS and CDR2 is FQNEAQ. Trimming took 2 bases from V and 5 from J, leaving 13 bases between them. CDR3 coding DNA: TGTGCCAGCAGCTTATTTTTAGGGTTGGACGAGCAGTACTTC. This encodes CASSLFLGLDEQYF.

The chain couples TRBV6-5 to TRBJ1-1, with D possibly being TRBD1 (5 bases). Germline values: CDR1 MNHEY, CDR2 SVGAGI. The ends were cut back, 6 bases at V and 5 bases at J, with 13 bases in the middle. This CDR3 region has 13 residues. The CDR3 region has the DNA TGTGCCAGCAGAAGGACAACGGGGACTGAAGCTTTCTTT. The encoded protein is CASRRTTGTEAFF.

The chain is built from TRBV19 and TRBJ2-7, with 10 bases fitting TRBD1. The CDR3 consists of 17 residues. The V gene's germline CDR1 is LNHDA and CDR2 SQIVND (reference sequence). V dropped 5 bases and J dropped 5; count of bases not matched to a gene: 15. This CDR3 reads CASSPRTGGQIGNEQYF. CDR3 coding DNA: TGTGCCAGTAGTCCACGGACAGGGGGTCAGATTGGGAACGAGCAGTACTTC.

This chain connects TRBV4-2 to TRBJ1-2, with a possible D match to TRBD1 (5 bases). Germline-derived CDR1 and CDR2 are LGHNA and YNFKEQ. V was shortened by 0 bases and J by 4 bases, with 12 bases between the two germline ends. The CDR3 runs 15 residues. The CDR3 nucleotides read TGTGCCAGCAGCCAAGATGGGGGACGGAGCTATGGCTACACCTTC. It yields the protein CASSQDGGRSYGYTF.

V usage is TRBV10-2 and J usage is TRBJ2-5; no firm D call. The germline gives CDR1 WSHSY, CDR2 SAAADI. The CDR3 loop spans 13 amino acids. Between the trimmed V and J ends, which lost 6 bases and 0 bases, there was a span of 8 bases. The CDR3 nucleotides are TGCGCCAGCAGAATAGCCAACCAAGAGACCCAGTACTTC. This sequence encodes CASRIANQETQYF.

The genes are TRBV5-4 and TRBJ1-5; D might be TRBD1 (6 bases). This CDR3 contains 17 residues. Looked up from germline, CDR1 is SGHNT and CDR2 is YYREEE (reference sequence). Trimming took 4 bases from V and 7 from J, leaving 24 bases between them. CDR3 amino acids: CASSPSPGAGGVQPQHF. The CDR3 nucleotides are TGTGCCAGCAGCCCCTCCCCCGGAGCTGGGGGCGTCCAGCCCCAGCATTTT.

This clone is a singleton in its sample. This chain joins TRBV7-9 and TRBJ2-1, with 8 nucleotides matching TRBD2. Trimming cost V 8 bases and J 7 bases; bases outside gene matches: 7. CDR3 length: 13 residues. Germline V CDR1 and CDR2: SEHNR, FQNEAQ (reference sequence). CDR3 loop: CASGIAGFNEQFF. CDR3 DNA: TGTGCCAGCGGGATAGCGGGATTTAATGAGCAGTTCTTC. Filled out from reference TRBV7-9 and TRBJ2-1, the complete variable domain reads DTGVSQNPRHKITKRGQNVTFRCDPISEHNRLYWYRQTLGQGPEFLTYFQNEAQLEKSRLLSDRFSAERPKGSFSTLEIQRTEQGDSAMYLCASGIAGFNEQFFGPGTRLTVL.

The genes are TRBV29-1 and TRBJ1-5; D is undetermined. This CDR3 has 14 amino acids. Germline CDR1 reads SQVTM; CDR2 reads ANQGSEA. V lost 5 bases and J 4 bases, leaving 15 bases between the germline ends. Written as DNA, the CDR3 is TGCAGCGTTTCAGACACCGACCCAAATCAGCCCCAGCATTTT. As protein: CSVSDTDPNQPQHF.

The chain employs TRBV28 and TRBJ1-5; maybe TRBD1 (6 bases). Deletions cut 6 bases from V and 1 base from J, with 10 bases between. The germline gives CDR1 MDHEN, CDR2 SYDVKM. CDR3 length equals 14 residues. The CDR3: CASRRQVSNQPQHF. The CDR3 nucleotides read TGTGCCAGCAGGCGACAGGTGAGCAATCAGCCCCAGCATTTT.

This chain joins TRBV4-1 and TRBJ2-3, with 8 bases fitting TRBD2. J lost 6 bases, V lost 1 base, and 6 bases had no gene match. Germline CDR1 MGHRA, CDR2 YSYEKL. This CDR3 region has 15 residues. CDR3 in DNA: TGCGCCAGCAGCCAAGGGGCTGGCGGGGGGGATACGCAGTATTTT. This gives the protein CASSQGAGGGDTQYF.

This rearrangement joins TRBV3-1 (or the pseudogene TRBV3-2) to TRBJ1-6; D is perhaps TRBD1 (5 bases). V lost 0 bases, J lost 6 bases, and 12 bases lay in between. Germline V gene data show CDR1 as LGHDT and CDR2 as YNNKEL (reference sequence). The CDR3 extends over 16 amino acids. CDR3 sequence reads: CASSQDGGRTNSPLHF. The DNA of the CDR3 is TGTGCCAGCAGCCAAGACGGGGGGAGAACTAATTCACCCCTCCACTTT.

The genes are TRBV4-2 and TRBJ2-5; 7 bases agree with TRBD1. The CDR3 is made up of 15 amino acids. J was trimmed by 3 bases and V by 3 bases; bases with no gene match: 7. The germline V gene encodes CDR1 LGHNA and CDR2 YNFKEQ. CDR3 protein: CASSQRDSGEETQYF. CDR3 nucleotides: TGTGCCAGCAGCCAGAGGGACAGCGGAGAAGAGACCCAGTACTTC.

This clone was picked up a small number of times. The V and J genes are TRBV18 and TRBJ1-2, with D maybe TRBD1 (5 bases). The germline CDR1 and CDR2 sequences are KGHSH and LQKENI. This CDR3 region has 13 residues. V was clipped by 2 bases and J by 3 bases, with 7 bases between them. The CDR3 nucleotides read TGTGCCAGCTCACCAGTAGGGGACTATGGCTACACCTTC. It codes for CASSPVGDYGYTF.

This chain connects TRBV11-2 to TRBJ2-5; 11 bases agree with TRBD2. The ends lost 5 bases at V and 3 bases at J; junction bases unmatched: 5. In germline, CDR1 is SGHAT, CDR2 FQNNGV. The CDR3 covers 15 residues. The CDR3 region is CASSIGTSGEETQYF. CDR3 sequence (DNA): TGTGCCAGCAGCATCGGGACTAGCGGAGAAGAGACCCAGTACTTC.

The rearrangement links TRBV27 to TRBJ1-3; D gene ambiguous. V lost 4 bases and J 2 bases, leaving 9 bases between the germline ends. The CDR3 is 14 amino acids. CDR1 and CDR2 (germline): MNHEY, SMNVEV (reference sequence). The CDR3 reads CASSSAQAGNTIYF. CDR3 in DNA: TGTGCCAGCAGTTCCGCCCAGGCTGGAAACACCATATATTTT.

The rearrangement links TRBV5-6 to TRBJ2-3, with D possibly being TRBD2 (6 bases). Trimming pared 2 bases from V and 3 bases from J, leaving 7 bases between. There are 13 residues in the CDR3. Looked up from germline, CDR1 is SGHDT and CDR2 is YYEEEE. CDR3 region: CASSFGGTDTQYF. CDR3 coding DNA: TGTGCCAGCAGCTTTGGGGGGACAGATACGCAGTATTTT.

The count of this clone is one. Here the CDR3 reads CASSSSRDTEAFF. As DNA, the CDR3 is TGTGCCAGCAGCTCTAGTCGGGACACTGAAGCTTTCTTT. The V and J genes are TRBV11-3 and TRBJ1-1; D call uncertain. Trimming removed 4 bases at V and 3 bases at J, with 9 bases between. CDR3 size: 13 residues. Germline loops: CDR1 SGHNT, CDR2 YENEEA.

The CDR3 region has the DNA TGTGCCAGCAGGACTTACCAAGCGGGCTATGAGCAGTTCTTC. Amino acid sequence: CASRTYQAGYEQFF. V and J are TRBV27 and TRBJ2-1; TRBD2 is a possible D gene (6 bases). The germline V gene encodes CDR1 MNHEY and CDR2 SMNVEV (reference sequence). The V end was cut by 6 bases, the J end by 8 bases, with 17 bases between. The CDR3 consists of 14 residues.

The chain carries TRBV6-5 and TRBJ2-3; tentatively, D is TRBD1 (5 bases). The CDR3 consists of 15 residues. Germline V gene data show CDR1 as MNHEY and CDR2 as SVGAGI. The germline V and J ends were trimmed by 2 bases and 0 bases, with 9 bases remaining between them. CDR3 nucleotides: TGTGCCAGCAGTTACAGGCAGGGAAGCACAGATACGCAGTATTTT. It specifies CASSYRQGSTDTQYF.

The chain has TRBV5-4 and TRBJ1-1; D perhaps matches TRBD1 (6 bases). Looked up from germline, CDR1 is SGHNT and CDR2 is YYREEE (reference sequence). The V end lost 1 base, the J end lost 3 bases, and 13 bases lay between the germline ends. This CDR3 region has 15 residues. CDR3 sequence reads: CASSLPYTGYTEAFF. CDR3 nucleotide sequence: TGTGCCAGCAGCTTGCCCTACACAGGGTACACTGAAGCTTTCTTT. Looking up the rest from reference TRBV5-4 and TRBJ1-1 gives the full variable domain: ETGVTQSPTHLIKTRGQQVTLRCSSQSGHNTVSWYQQALGQGPQFIFQYYREEENGRGNFPPRFSGLQFPNYSSELNVNALELDDSALYLCASSLPYTGYTEAFFGQGTRLTVV.

The V gene is TRBV14, the J gene TRBJ2-7; D ambiguous. V lost 1 base, J lost 6 bases, and 10 bases lay in between. The V gene's germline CDR1 is SGHDN and CDR2 FVKESK. CDR3 length equals 13 residues. The CDR3 here is CASSQGMGREQYF. CDR3 nucleotide sequence: TGTGCCAGCAGCCAAGGTATGGGCCGCGAGCAGTACTTC.

The chain combines TRBV27 with TRBJ2-1, with D perhaps TRBD2 (6 bases). Germline V lookup: CDR1 MNHEY, CDR2 SMNVEV (reference sequence). Trimming cost V 3 bases and J 6 bases, with 15 bases left between them. The CDR3 runs to 15 residues. DNA of the CDR3: TGTGCCAGCAGTTTTGGGTCCCTGGGAGGCAATGAGCAGTTCTTC. Its translation is CASSFGSLGGNEQFF.

This chain joins TRBV7-3 and TRBJ2-1, with D possibly TRBD2 on 6 matching bases. V lost 3 bases and J 0 bases, leaving 9 bases between the germline ends. The germline CDR1 and CDR2 sequences are SGHTA and FQGTGA. The CDR3 is 15 amino acids. The CDR3: CASSLEGSSYNEQFF. DNA for the CDR3: TGTGCCAGCAGCTTGGAGGGGAGCTCCTACAATGAGCAGTTCTTC.

The V call is TRBV27, the J call TRBJ2-7, with D possibly TRBD1 on 5 matching bases. This CDR3 spans 11 amino acids. V was clipped by 3 bases and J by 12 bases, with 12 bases between them. The germline V gene has CDR1 MNHEY and CDR2 SMNVEV (reference sequence). CDR3 coding DNA: TGTGCCAGCAGTTTCCAGGGTAGGACGTACTTC. Translation gives CASSFQGRTYF.

The chain links TRBV10-3 to TRBJ1-2; 7 nucleotides align to TRBD1. The J segment lost 2 bases and the V segment lost 3 bases, leaving 3 bases of the junction unmatched. The CDR3 is 14 amino acids. Germline-derived CDR1 and CDR2 are ENHRY and SYGVKD. The CDR3 DNA reads as TGTGCCATCAGTGACAGGGGGGAGAACTATGGCTACACCTTC. It is translated as CAISDRGENYGYTF.